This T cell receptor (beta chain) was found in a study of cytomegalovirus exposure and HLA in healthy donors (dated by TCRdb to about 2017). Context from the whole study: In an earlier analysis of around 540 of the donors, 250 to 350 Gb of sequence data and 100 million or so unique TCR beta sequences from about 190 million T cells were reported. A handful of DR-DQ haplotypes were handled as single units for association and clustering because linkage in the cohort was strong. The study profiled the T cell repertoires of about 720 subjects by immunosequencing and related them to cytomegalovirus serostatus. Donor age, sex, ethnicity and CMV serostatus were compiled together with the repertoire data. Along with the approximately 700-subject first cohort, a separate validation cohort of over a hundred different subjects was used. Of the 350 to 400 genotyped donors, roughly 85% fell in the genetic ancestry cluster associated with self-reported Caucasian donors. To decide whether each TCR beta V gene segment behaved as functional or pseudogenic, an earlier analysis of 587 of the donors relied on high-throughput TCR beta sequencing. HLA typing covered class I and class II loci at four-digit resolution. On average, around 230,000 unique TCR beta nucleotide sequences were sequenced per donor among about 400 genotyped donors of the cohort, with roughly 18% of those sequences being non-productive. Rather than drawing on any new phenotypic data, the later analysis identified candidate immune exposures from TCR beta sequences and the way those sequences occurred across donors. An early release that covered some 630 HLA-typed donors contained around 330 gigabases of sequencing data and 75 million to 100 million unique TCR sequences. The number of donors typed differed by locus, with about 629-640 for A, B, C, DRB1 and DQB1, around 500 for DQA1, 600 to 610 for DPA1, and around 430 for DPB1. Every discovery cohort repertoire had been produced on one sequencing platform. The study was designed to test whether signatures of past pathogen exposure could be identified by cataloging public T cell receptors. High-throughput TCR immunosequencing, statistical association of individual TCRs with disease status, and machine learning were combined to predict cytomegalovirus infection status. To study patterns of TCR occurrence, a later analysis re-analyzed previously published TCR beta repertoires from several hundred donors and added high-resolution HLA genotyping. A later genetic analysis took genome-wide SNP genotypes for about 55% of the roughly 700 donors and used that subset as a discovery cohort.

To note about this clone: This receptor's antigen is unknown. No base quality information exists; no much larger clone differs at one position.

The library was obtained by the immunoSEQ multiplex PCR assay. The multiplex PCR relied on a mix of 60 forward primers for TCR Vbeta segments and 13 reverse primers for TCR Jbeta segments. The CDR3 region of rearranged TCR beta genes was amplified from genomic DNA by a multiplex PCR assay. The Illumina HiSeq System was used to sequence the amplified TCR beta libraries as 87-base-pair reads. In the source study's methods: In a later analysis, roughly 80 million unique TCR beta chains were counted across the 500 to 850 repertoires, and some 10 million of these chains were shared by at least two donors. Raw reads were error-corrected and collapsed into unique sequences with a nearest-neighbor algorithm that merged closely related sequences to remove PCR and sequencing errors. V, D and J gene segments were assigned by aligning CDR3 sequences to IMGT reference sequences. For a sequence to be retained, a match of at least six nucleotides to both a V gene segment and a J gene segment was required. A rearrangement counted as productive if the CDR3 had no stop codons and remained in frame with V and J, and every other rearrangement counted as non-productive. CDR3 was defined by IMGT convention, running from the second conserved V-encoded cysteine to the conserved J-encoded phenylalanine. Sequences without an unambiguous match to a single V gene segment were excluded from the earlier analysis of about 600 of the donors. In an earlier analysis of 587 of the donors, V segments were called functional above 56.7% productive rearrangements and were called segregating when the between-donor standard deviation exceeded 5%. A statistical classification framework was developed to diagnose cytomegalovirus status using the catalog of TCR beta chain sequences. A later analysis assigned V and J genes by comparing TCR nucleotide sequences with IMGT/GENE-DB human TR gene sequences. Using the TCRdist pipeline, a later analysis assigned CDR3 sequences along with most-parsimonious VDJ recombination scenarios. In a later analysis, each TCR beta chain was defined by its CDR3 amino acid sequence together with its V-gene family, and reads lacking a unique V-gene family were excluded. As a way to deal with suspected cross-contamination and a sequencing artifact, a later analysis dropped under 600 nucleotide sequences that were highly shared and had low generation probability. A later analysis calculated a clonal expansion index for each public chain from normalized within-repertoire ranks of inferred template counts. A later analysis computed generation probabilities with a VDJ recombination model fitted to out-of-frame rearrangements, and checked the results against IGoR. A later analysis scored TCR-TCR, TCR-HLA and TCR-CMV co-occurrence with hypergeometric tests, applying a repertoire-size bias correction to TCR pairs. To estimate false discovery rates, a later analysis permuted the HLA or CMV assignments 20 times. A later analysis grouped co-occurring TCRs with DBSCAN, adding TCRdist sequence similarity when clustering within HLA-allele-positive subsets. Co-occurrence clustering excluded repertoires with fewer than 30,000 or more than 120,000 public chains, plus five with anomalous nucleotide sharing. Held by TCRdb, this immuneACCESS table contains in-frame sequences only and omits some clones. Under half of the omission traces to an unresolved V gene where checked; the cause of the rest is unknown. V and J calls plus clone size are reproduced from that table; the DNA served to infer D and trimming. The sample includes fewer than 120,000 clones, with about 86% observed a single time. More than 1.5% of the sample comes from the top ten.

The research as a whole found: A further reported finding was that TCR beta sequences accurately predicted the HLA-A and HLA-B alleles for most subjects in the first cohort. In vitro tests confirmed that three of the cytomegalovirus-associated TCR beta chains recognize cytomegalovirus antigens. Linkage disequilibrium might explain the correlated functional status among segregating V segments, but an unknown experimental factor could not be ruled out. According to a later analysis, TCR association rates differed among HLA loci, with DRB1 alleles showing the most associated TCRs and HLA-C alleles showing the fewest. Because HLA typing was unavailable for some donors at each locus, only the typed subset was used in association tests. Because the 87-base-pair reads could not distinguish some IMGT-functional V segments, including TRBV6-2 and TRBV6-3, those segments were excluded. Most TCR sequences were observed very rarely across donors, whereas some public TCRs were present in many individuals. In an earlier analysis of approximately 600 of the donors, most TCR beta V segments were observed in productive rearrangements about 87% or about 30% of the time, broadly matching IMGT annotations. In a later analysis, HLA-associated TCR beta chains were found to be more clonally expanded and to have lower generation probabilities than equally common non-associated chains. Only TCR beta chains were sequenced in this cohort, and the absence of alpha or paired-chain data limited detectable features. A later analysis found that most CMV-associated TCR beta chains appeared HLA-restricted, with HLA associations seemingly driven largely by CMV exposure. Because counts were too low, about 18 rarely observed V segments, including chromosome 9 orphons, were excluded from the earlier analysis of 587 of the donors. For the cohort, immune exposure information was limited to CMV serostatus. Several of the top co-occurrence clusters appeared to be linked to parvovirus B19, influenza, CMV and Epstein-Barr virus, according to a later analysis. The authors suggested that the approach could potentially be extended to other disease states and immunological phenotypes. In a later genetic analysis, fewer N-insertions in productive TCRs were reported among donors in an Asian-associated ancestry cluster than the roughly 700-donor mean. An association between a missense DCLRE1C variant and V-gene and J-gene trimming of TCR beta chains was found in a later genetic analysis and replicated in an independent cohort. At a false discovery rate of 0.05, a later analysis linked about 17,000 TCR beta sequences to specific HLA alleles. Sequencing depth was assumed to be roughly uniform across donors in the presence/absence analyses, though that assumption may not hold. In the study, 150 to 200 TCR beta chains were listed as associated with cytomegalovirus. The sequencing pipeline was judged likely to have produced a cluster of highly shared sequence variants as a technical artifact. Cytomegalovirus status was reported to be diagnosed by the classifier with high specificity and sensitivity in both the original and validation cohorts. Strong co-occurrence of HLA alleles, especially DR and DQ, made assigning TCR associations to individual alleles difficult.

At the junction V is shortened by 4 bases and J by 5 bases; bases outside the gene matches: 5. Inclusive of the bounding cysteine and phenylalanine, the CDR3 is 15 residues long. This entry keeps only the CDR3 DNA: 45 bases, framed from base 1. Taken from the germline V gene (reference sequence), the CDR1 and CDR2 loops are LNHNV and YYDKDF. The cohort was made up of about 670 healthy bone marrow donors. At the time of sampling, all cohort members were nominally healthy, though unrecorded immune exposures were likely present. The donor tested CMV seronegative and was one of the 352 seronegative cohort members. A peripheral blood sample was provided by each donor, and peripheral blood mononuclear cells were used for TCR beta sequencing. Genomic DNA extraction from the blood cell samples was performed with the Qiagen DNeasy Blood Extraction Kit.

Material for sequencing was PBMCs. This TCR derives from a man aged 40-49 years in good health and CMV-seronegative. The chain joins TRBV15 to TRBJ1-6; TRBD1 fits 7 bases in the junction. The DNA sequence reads TGTGCCACCAGCAAGGAACAGGGGAATAATTCACCCCTCCACTTT. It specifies CATSKEQGNNSPLHF.